The TCR beta chain described here comes from a study of blood T cell dynamics during melanoma immunotherapy. Trimming left V 0 bases short and J 2 bases short, with 10 bases between. The CDR3 is 15 residues long. Germline V gene sequence: CDR1 SGDLS, CDR2 YYNGEE. Time point specified: week 3, after first cycle of checkpoint inhibitor. Sequencing used immunoSEQ multiplex PCR; TCRdb keeps in-frame clones, though not all of them. The sample consists of 11,000 to 15,000 clones, 86% of them appearing once. The sample consisted of blood, taken from a patient treated with checkpoint blockade. The chain has TRBV9 and TRBJ2-3; D call uncertain. The sequence derives from a human donor with melanoma. As DNA, the CDR3 is TGTGCCAGCAGCGTAGTGGGCCTAGTCACAGATACGCAGTATTTT. Its translation: CASSVVGLVTDTQYF.